Included here is one T cell receptor beta chain sequence, with context. The germline V gene encodes CDR1 LNHDA and CDR2 SQIVND (reference sequence). Trimming cost V 2 bases and J 2 bases, with 10 bases left between them. The CDR3 has 14 amino acids. This entry belongs to a study of blood T cell repertoires in COVID-19. Study at large: Material from acute and convalescent COVID-19 was sourced from the United States, Italy and Spain. Sources were T cells, B-cell-depleted T cells, or PBMCs; the material itself was cDNA or gDNA.

Original handling: Researchers report that nucleated cell counts were estimated from reference gene primer amplification. TCRdb's copy holds only in-frame clones and misses some; the assay was immunoSEQ multiplex PCR. V and J calls and clone size are given by that table; D and trimming were obtained from the DNA. This table holds 200,000 to 250,000 clones, roughly 86% found once. Source material: peripheral blood. The clonotype originates from a woman in her sixties or seventies with acute or convalescent COVID-19. The rearrangement joins TRBV19 to TRBJ2-7; no reliable D call. The CDR3 region is CASSIYYPAYEQYF. CDR3 DNA sequence: TGTGCCAGTAGTATATACTACCCAGCCTACGAGCAGTACTTC.